This is a list of T cell receptor beta chains from one sample in a study of blood T cells in healthy people across ages. Each CDR3 protein is one row after TCRdb ran MiXCR on the 5' RACE reads. The sample has over 1,200,000 distinct CDR3 sequences; almost 60% are singletons. The sequenced material came from blood. The receptor set was obtained from a man between 18 and 35 years old in good health. Each CDR3 is given with its conserved first and last residue. D genes are given only for firm matches. Rows give clone size only sometimes, using once, few, many, or a class for an expanded clone.

J gene	clone size	V gene	D gene	CDR3 protein	CDR3 DNA
TRBJ2-2	few	TRBV7-8	-	CASGGTGELFF	TGTGCCAGCGGCGGCACCGGGGAGCTGTTTTTT
TRBJ1-4	-	TRBV4-1	TRBD1	CASSEGQDLANEKLFF	TGCGCCAGCAGCGAGGGACAGGACCTAGCTAATGAAAAACTGTTTTTT
TRBJ2-2	-	TRBV7-9	-	CASLFFADAGELFF	TGTGCCAGCTTATTTTTCGCGGACGCCGGGGAGCTGTTTTTT
TRBJ2-4	-	TRBV5-1	TRBD1	CASTSGTGGQGDIQYF	TGCGCCAGCACCTCCGGGACAGGGGGCCAAGGGGACATTCAGTACTTC
TRBJ2-7	-	TRBV7-9	-	CASSPPRGHSHEQYF	TGTGCCAGCAGCCCCCCTAGGGGACATAGCCACGAGCAGTACTTC
TRBJ2-3	-	TRBV5-1	-	CASSISVWGTDTQYF	TGCGCCAGCAGCATCAGTGTTTGGGGCACAGATACGCAGTATTTT
TRBJ2-6	-	TRBV14	TRBD1	CASSQDFGTGSFSGANVLTF	TGTGCCAGCAGCCAAGATTTTGGGACAGGTTCCTTCTCTGGGGCCAACGTCCTGACTTTC
TRBJ2-1	few	TRBV6-2/TRBV6-3	-	CASGGVVSIEQFF	TGTGCCAGCGGCGGGGTCGTCTCCATTGAGCAGTTCTTC
TRBJ2-4	-	TRBV18	TRBD1	CASSPTGQGLNIQYF	TGTGCCAGCTCACCGACCGGACAGGGGCTAAACATTCAGTACTTC
TRBJ1-6	few	TRBV4-1	-	CASSQDVDSPLHF	TGCGCCAGCAGCCAAGATGTTGATTCACCCCTCCACTTT
TRBJ1-1	once	TRBV12-3/TRBV12-4	-	CASSPRVGATIGNTEAFF	TGTGCCAGCAGTCCTCGCGTGGGAGCAACGATAGGGAACACTGAAGCTTTCTTT
TRBJ2-3	-	TRBV11-1	-	CASSLAPLIGETQYF	TGTGCCAGCAGCTTAGCCCCCTTAATAGGGGAGACGCAGTATTTT
TRBJ1-5	-	TRBV20-1	TRBD1	CSARGGTGKNQPQHF	TGCAGTGCTAGAGGCGGGACAGGGAAGAATCAGCCCCAGCATTTT
TRBJ2-3	few	TRBV24-1	TRBD2	CATSELAGSTDTQYF	TGTGCCACCAGTGAGTTAGCGGGGAGCACAGATACGCAGTATTTT
TRBJ2-1	-	TRBV15	-	CATSHVEGAYNEQFF	TGTGCCACCAGCCATGTTGAGGGCGCCTACAATGAGCAGTTCTTC
TRBJ2-7	once	TRBV6-5	-	CASRYGTPYEQYF	TGTGCCAGCAGGTACGGGACACCCTACGAGCAGTACTTC
TRBJ2-6	-	TRBV19	-	CASSIVRSGANVLTF	TGTGCCAGTAGTATAGTTAGGTCTGGGGCCAACGTCCTGACTTTC
TRBJ2-5	few	TRBV6-1	-	CASSSRGTQYEEQYF	TGTGCCAGCAGTTCCCGCGGGACCCAATACGAAGAGCAGTACTTC